A selection of T cell receptor beta chains follows, all from one sample in a study of cytomegalovirus exposure and HLA in healthy donors. Produced via immunoSEQ multiplex PCR; TCRdb's table is partial and in-frame only. Of some 130,000 clones in the sample, around 77% were seen once. Source material: PBMCs. The receptors were gathered from a man aged 25 to 40 in good health and CMV-seronegative. CDR3s include the opening cysteine and the closing phenylalanine or tryptophan. Each record gives: V gene, CDR3 protein.

>TRBV25-1
CASALATHEQFF
>TRBV12-2
CASRLGPIPGQALQETQYF
>TRBV4-1
CASSHVSGRADRETQYF
>TRBV28
CASSSLGEVNTEAFF
>TRBV7-9
CASSLVVGGTEAFF
>TRBV6-5
CASSLGQGNQPQHF
>TRBV4-2
CASSLVETGGLETQYF
>TRBV4-1
CASSHSPTGGGQETQYF
>TRBV10-3
CAHRGESNYEQYF
>TRBV11-2
CASSPTSGSGNEQFF
>TRBV4-2
CASSQVLRGKRDSYEQYF
>TRBV5-8
CASSSGLAGGTDTQYF
>TRBV30
CAWIRRTGNTIYF
>TRBV2
CASSEGLAKNIQYF
>TRBV5-4
CASSPEPSGSYEQYF
>TRBV18
CASSPFGRANGANVLTF
>TRBV30
CAWCKTGTPYEQYF
>TRBV5-6
CASSLWTGSTEAFF
>TRBV10-3
CAISEGLAAARETQYF
>TRBV10-3
CATARERDADTQYF
>TRBV27
CASSLWAGPYEQYF
>TRBV5-1
CASSLGGLAGQETQYF
>TRBV28
CASSLMAGSSDTQYF
>TRBV27
CASTERTGVAYEQYF
>TRBV5-4
CASSSSGSSYEQYF
>TRBV9
CASSVGVGNYEQYF
>TRBV2
CASLDRGNEKLFF